This T cell receptor (beta chain) was profiled in a study of naive and memory T cell subsets. This clonotype appeared many times. Ligated cDNA underwent four rounds of PCR with nested alpha and beta constant region primers and SP2. Reverse transcription of blood and skin TCR RNA was primed at alpha and beta constant regions. Each CDR3 protein is one row after TCRdb ran MiXCR on the 5' RACE reads. The sample lists 45,000 to 55,000 distinct CDR3 sequences, approximately 4.5% occurring once. This CDR3 spans 14 amino acids. Trimming at V came to 4 bases and at J to 7 bases, leaving 7 bases not matched to a gene. Per germline, CDR1 SQVTM and CDR2 ANQGSEA. The library had UMIs added by 3' ligation of an oligonucleotide to TCR cDNA. Reverse transcription used DNase-treated unsorted total RNA, aiming for 1 to 1000 ng.

The sequence was obtained from a female donor in good health. The chain couples TRBV29-1 to TRBJ2-2, with TRBD1 matching over 9 bases. CDR3 sequence (DNA): TGCAGCGTTGTCCAGGGACAGGGCGGCGGGGAGCTGTTTTTT. As protein: CSVVQGQGGGELFF.